By share, the clone carrying this T cell receptor beta chain ranks as medium-sized. Its antigen is still unknown. Documented time point: time of PML onset. PML was diagnosed clinically and by MRI, then confirmed by JC virus DNA in cerebrospinal fluid. The sample is drawn from a study of multiple sclerosis patients with progressive multifocal leukoencephalopathy. Notes on the study in general: At PML onset, no shared TRBV or TRBJ gene usage was seen.

V lost 0 bases and J lost 4; bases outside the gene matches: 3. The germline V gene encodes CDR1 LGHNA and CDR2 YNFKEQ. This CDR3 comprises 15 residues. Measured with immunoSEQ multiplex PCR; TCRdb has only the in-frame clones, and not every one. In the table there are approximately 28,000 clones, 87% of which are singletons. This TCR came from a middle-aged woman with progressive multifocal leukoencephalopathy. The rearrangement uses TRBV4-2 and TRBJ2-7; 10 bases line up with TRBD2. The specimen comprised PBMCs, sampled from a patient treated with natalizumab. CDR3 loop: CASSQDPAGGYEQYF. As DNA, the CDR3 is TGTGCCAGCAGCCAAGATCCAGCGGGGGGGTACGAGCAGTACTTC.